One TCR beta chain is described in this entry. Its antigen is still unknown. The data belong to a study of T cell repertoires in cytomegalovirus infection. Study as a whole: Matching HLA type and CMV infection were both indicated by public TCR beta signatures.

Points from the study as a whole: HLA-C-restricted, CMV-specific TCR beta clonotypes were dominant ex vivo.

Germline trimming cut 5 bases from V and 6 bases from J; bases unmatched to any gene: 3. Germline V lookup: CDR1 MNHEY, CDR2 SVGEGT. This CDR3 is 12 amino acids long. TCRdb used MiXCR to reprocess the reads, holding one entry per CDR3 protein. The table records 800,000 to 950,000 distinct CDR3 sequences, around a third of them present only once. The rearrangement joins TRBV6-2 or TRBV6-3 to TRBJ1-2; the match to TRBD1 covers 7 bases. The source material was cultured CD8+ T cells from PBMCs, sampled from culture after CMV antigen stimulation. The sequence derives from a human donor in good health (CMV status not recorded). Some clones in this sample may be carry-over from other donors' samples. This chain's CDR3 is CASSRQGNGYTF. CDR3 bases: TGTGCCAGCAGTAGACAGGGTAATGGCTACACCTTC.